This note documents a single T cell receptor (beta chain) sequence. Its recognized antigen is unknown. Per-nucleotide qualities are absent, and no much larger clonotype sits a single base away. This entry is derived from a study of technical replicates of blood from a few donors (dated by TCRdb to about 2017). Libraries came from the immunoSEQ multiplex PCR assay. TCRdb provides this immuneACCESS table in a form limited to in-frame rearrangements. Some clones are lacking; in checked studies, under half of them reflect an unresolved V gene, and why the rest are absent is not known. Present in this sample are roughly 60,000 clones, around 91% of which were seen just once. Approximately 3.9% of the sample is held by the ten biggest clonotypes. This receptor was obtained from a human donor in good health. Some clones in this sample may be carry-over from other donors' samples. The specimen was PBMCs.

The CDR3 protein: CSVRRTVGKNIQYF. The nucleotide sequence is TGCAGCGTCCGTAGGACAGTCGGCAAAAACATTCAGTACTTC. The rearrangement joined TRBV29-1 to TRBJ2-4; a tentative D call is TRBD1 (6 bases match). Trimming at the junction amounts to 6 bases on V and 3 bases on J, and the germline ends lie 15 bases apart. Reading the germline V gene gives CDR1 SQVTM and CDR2 ANQGSEA. The CDR3, cysteine through phenylalanine, is 14 amino acids long. Only the CDR3 part of the read is kept: 42 bases, read in frame from the first base.